This TCR beta chain is from a study of T-cell reconstitution after alpha-beta-depleted transplantation in children. Germline CDR1 is MNHEY and CDR2 is SMNVEV (reference sequence). The junction had 12 bases not matched to a gene; V was cut back by 3 bases and J by 4 bases. CDR3 length: 17 residues. Study-level points and caveats: At around two months after transplant, the alpha-beta T cells were reportedly derived from several hundred expanded clones that came from non-depleted graft cells. The main origin of T-cell counts and diversity one year after transplant was newly produced T cells.

The authors prepared the TCRbeta library with unique molecular identifiers. In TCRdb, the PCR reads were re-called with MiXCR into one record per CDR3 protein. The sample comprises a few hundred thousand distinct CDR3 sequences, 43% of which are singletons, and around 29% rests with the top ten. This clonotype has just one count. Its antigen is unknown. This specimen was PBMCs, taken before TCRalphabeta/CD19-depleted stem cell transplant. This sequence originates from a girl aged 2-10 years with aplastic anemia, due to receive a stem cell transplant. The V and J genes are TRBV27 and TRBJ2-7; TRBD2 agrees at 10 bases. The CDR3 sequence: CASSFRLAGAPGYEQYF. The CDR3 DNA sequence: TGTGCCAGCAGTTTTAGGCTAGCGGGAGCCCCTGGGTACGAGCAGTACTTC.